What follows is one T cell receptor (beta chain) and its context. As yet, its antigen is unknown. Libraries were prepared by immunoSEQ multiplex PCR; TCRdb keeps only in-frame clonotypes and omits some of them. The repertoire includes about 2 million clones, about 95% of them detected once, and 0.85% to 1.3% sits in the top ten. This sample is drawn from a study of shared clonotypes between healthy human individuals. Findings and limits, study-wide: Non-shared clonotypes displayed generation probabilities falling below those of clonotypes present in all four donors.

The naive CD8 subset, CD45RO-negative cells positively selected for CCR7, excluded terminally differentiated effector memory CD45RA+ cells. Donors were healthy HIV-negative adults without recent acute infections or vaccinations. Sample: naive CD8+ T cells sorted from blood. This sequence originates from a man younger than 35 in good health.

Here the CDR3 reads CASSYSGWGEEGYTF. CDR3 DNA sequence: TGTGCCAGCAGTTACTCGGGCTGGGGGGAGGAGGGCTACACCTTC. The chain uses TRBV6-6 and TRBJ1-2; TRBD1 might be the D (5 bases). CDR1 is MNHNY and CDR2 is SVGAGI in the germline V gene (reference sequence). This CDR3 is built from 15 residues. V was clipped by 0 bases and J by 8 bases, with 16 bases between them.